These T cell receptor beta chains were read from a single sample in a study of blood T cell repertoires in COVID-19. Measured with immunoSEQ multiplex PCR; TCRdb has only the in-frame clones, and not every one. Among some 400,000 clones listed, nearly 90% were seen once. The sequenced sample was PBMCs or T cells enriched from blood (not recorded which). Receptor source: a woman in her thirties who had recovered from COVID-19. The CDR3 runs from the conserved cysteine through the conserved F or W.

V gene	J gene	CDR3 protein
TRBV9	TRBJ2-3	CASSVPSGGRVDTQYF
TRBV7-2	TRBJ1-2	CASSLYQGGNYGYTF
TRBV5-1	TRBJ1-6	CASSLGTGGTSPLHF
TRBV10-1	TRBJ2-4	CASSRVGENIQYF
TRBV11-3	TRBJ2-2	CASRGDAQATTGELFF
TRBV28	TRBJ1-4	CASSFPPGVPNEKLFF
TRBV4-1	TRBJ2-7	CASSTAEGAHEQYF
TRBV9	TRBJ1-5	CASSAGGIGQPQHF
TRBV24-1	TRBJ2-3	CATSVAASGRADTQYF
TRBV19	TRBJ2-2	CASSMKAGDVTGELFF
TRBV18	TRBJ2-3	CASSPTGVTDTQYF
TRBV7-3	TRBJ2-1	CASSVGTGLEQFF
TRBV19	TRBJ2-4	CASSDRGYIQYF
TRBV19	TRBJ1-5	CASTQGAKNQPQHF
TRBV5-1	TRBJ1-6	CASSDGGTGKSPLHF
TRBV5-5	TRBJ1-2	CASSPEGPYGYTF
TRBV2	TRBJ2-1	CASSPTGLSYNEQFF
TRBV27	TRBJ1-4	CASRPDRGRILGDPTNNEKLFF
TRBV7-6	TRBJ1-4	CASSRGQVQNEKLFF
TRBV19	TRBJ2-1	CASSIVGDGDEQFF
TRBV6-5	TRBJ2-1	CASTMAGVREQFF
TRBV7-3	TRBJ2-2	CASSPPSGANTGELFF
TRBV9	TRBJ1-6	CASSVGTAAYNSPLHF
TRBV10-1	TRBJ2-7	CASSLGGQVNEQYF
TRBV7-9	TRBJ1-5	CASSLGGSLEPQHF
TRBV4-2	TRBJ2-5	CASSQIKRGGFGETQYF
TRBV4-1	TRBJ1-2	CASSQGQGEYGYTF
TRBV5-1	TRBJ2-7	CASSWTGLREQYF
TRBV7-6	TRBJ2-3	CASSNYRGRTYYLSTDTQYF
TRBV3-1/TRBV3-2	TRBJ2-5	CASSQVTGDQETQYF
TRBV7-8	TRBJ1-4	CASSSPPQGGDEKLFF
TRBV27	TRBJ1-3	CASSLGTAGNTIYF
TRBV6-5	TRBJ2-2	CASSLRQASTGELFF
TRBV7-2	TRBJ1-2	CASSSPTGARGGYTF
TRBV12-3/TRBV12-4	TRBJ1-2	CASSPDTYGYTF
TRBV19	TRBJ1-1	CASRPPWAGTNTEAFF
TRBV6-5	TRBJ2-7	CASSQPGQGAHEQYF
TRBV7-2	TRBJ1-6	CASRPRQGLSPLHF